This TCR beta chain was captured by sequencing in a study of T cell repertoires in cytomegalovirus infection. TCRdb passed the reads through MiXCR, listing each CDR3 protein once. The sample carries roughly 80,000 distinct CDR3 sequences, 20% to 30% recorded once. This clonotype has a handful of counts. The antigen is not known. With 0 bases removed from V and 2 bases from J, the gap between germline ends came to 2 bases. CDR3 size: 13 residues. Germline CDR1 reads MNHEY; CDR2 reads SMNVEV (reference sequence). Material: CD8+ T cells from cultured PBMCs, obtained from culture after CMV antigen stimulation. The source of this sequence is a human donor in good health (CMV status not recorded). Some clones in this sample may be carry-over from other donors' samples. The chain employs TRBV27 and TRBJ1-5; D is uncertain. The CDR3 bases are TGTGCCAGCAGTTTATCCGGCAATCAGCCCCAGCATTTT. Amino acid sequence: CASSLSGNQPQHF.